These 7 T cell receptor beta chains originate from one sample sequenced in a study of blood T cell repertoires in COVID-19. The repertoire was sequenced with immunoSEQ multiplex PCR; TCRdb's copy has only in-frame clones and lacks some. Altogether roughly 300,000 clones are present, around 82% being singletons, with the ten largest covering 1% to 1.5%. Input material: peripheral blood. These receptors were obtained from a woman between 50 and 59 years old with acute or convalescent COVID-19.

This clone has more than one count but fewer than ten. V usage is TRBV10-3 and J usage is TRBJ2-7; 7 nucleotides line up with TRBD1. Germline CDR1 and CDR2: ENHRY and SYGVKD. Trimming cost V 10 bases and J 3 bases; bases outside gene matches: 9. This CDR3 has 13 residues. CDR3 amino acids: CATRGTVNYEQYV. The CDR3, as DNA: TGTGCCACCAGAGGGACAGTAAACTACGAGCAGTACGTC.

The chain combines TRBV19 with TRBJ2-4; 8 positions match TRBD2. CDR1 is LNHDA and CDR2 is SQIVND in the germline V gene (reference sequence). The length of the CDR3 is 15 residues. Losses at the gene ends were 2 bases for V and 4 bases for J; bases not matched to a gene: 4. The CDR3 coding sequence is TGTGCCAGTAGTATACTAGCGGGTGAGAAAAACATTCAGTACTTC. Amino acid sequence: CASSILAGEKNIQYF.

V gene TRBV19 combines with J gene TRBJ2-4; D may be TRBD2 (5 bases). Germline V CDR1 and CDR2: LNHDA, SQIVND (reference sequence). The CDR3 totals 16 residues. The germline V and J ends were trimmed by 5 bases and 7 bases, with 21 bases remaining between them. The CDR3 DNA reads as TGTGCCAGTAGTCCCCTCTGGGCCTCAGGCGGGAACATTCAGTACTTC. This translates into CASSPLWASGGNIQYF.

V and J are TRBV29-1 and TRBJ2-3, with D perhaps TRBD2 (5 bases). The CDR3 length is 12 residues. Germline CDR1 is SQVTM and CDR2 is ANQGSEA. V lost 2 bases and J lost 3, with 6 bases in between. The CDR3 coding sequence is TGCAGCGTTGAACGAGGGACAGATACGCAGTATTTT. It yields the protein CSVERGTDTQYF.

This rearrangement joins TRBV6-1 to TRBJ1-1; no reliable D call. CDR1 is MNHNS, CDR2 SASEGT, per germline. Trimming pared 4 bases from V and 1 base from J, leaving 10 bases between. The CDR3 runs to 14 residues. The chain's CDR3 is CASSGAGPNTEAFF. The DNA for the CDR3 is TGTGCCAGCAGTGGAGCTGGGCCGAACACTGAAGCTTTCTTT.

This clone was seen only once. V usage is TRBV7-2 and J usage is TRBJ1-1; D is possibly TRBD1 (5 bases). V was shortened by 3 bases and J by 7 bases, with 15 bases between the two germline ends. The CDR3 runs to 14 residues. Germline CDR1 is SGHTA and CDR2 is FQGNSA. This chain's CDR3 is CASSFYRLGFEAFF. Written as DNA, the CDR3 is TGTGCCAGCAGCTTCTACAGGTTAGGTTTTGAAGCTTTCTTT.

The V gene is TRBV7-9, the J gene TRBJ1-2; 10 positions agree with TRBD1. The germline V gene encodes CDR1 SEHNR and CDR2 FQNEAQ (reference sequence). Trimming took 1 base from V and 10 from J; bases not matched to a gene: 6. CDR3 length: 14 amino acids. Here the CDR3 DNA reads TGTGCCAGCAGCTTAGGCGACAGGGGGCTAAACTACACCTTC. Translating it yields CASSLGDRGLNYTF.